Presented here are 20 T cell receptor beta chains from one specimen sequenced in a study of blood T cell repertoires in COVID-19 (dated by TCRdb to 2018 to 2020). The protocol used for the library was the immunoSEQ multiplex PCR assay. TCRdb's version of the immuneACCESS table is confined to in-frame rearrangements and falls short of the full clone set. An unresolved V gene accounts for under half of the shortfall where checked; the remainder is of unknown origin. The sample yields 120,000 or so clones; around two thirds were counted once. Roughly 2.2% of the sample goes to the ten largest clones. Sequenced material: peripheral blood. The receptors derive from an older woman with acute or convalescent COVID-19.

CDR3 loop: CATRPPGEETQYF. Written as DNA, the CDR3 is TGTGCCACCCGGCCGCCGGGGGAAGAGACCCAGTACTTC. The rearrangement joins TRBV2 to TRBJ2-5, with a possible D match to TRBD2 (6 bases). This CDR3 contains 13 residues. CDR1 is SNHLY, CDR2 FYNNEI, per germline. V lost 10 bases, J lost 3 bases, and 15 bases lay in between. The full variable domain, in which reference TRBV2 and TRBJ2-5 provide the parts outside the CDR3, is EPEVTQTPSHQVTQMGQEVILRCVPISNHLYFYWYRQILGQKVEFLVSFYNNEISEKSEIFDDQFSVERPDGSNFTLKIRSTKLEDSAMYFCATRPPGEETQYFGPGTRLLVL.

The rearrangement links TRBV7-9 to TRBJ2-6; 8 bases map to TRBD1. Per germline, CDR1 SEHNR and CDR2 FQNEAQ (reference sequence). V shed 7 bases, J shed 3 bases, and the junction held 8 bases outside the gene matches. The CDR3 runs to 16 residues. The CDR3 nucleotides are TGTGCCAGCACCCCAACCAGGGGGCTTGGGGCCAACGTCCTGACTTTC. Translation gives CASTPTRGLGANVLTF.

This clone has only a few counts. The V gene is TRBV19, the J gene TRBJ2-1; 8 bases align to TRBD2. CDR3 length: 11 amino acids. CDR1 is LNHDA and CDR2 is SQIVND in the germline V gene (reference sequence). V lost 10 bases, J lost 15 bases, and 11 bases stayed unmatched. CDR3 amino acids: CATQSGTSLFF. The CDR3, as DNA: TGTGCCACCCAATCAGGGACTAGTCTGTTCTTC.

The chain's CDR3 is CASSIDLGGPSGNEQYF. The CDR3 DNA reads as TGTGCCAGTAGTATAGATCTGGGAGGCCCCTCGGGCAACGAGCAGTACTTC. The gene calls are TRBV19 and TRBJ2-7; D might be TRBD2 (6 bases). Trimming left V 0 bases short and J 5 bases short, with 20 bases between. Germline CDR1 and CDR2: LNHDA and SQIVND (reference sequence). The CDR3 spans 17 residues. The variable domain in full, completed from reference TRBV19 and TRBJ2-7, reads DGGITQSPKYLFRKEGQNVTLSCEQNLNHDAMYWYRQDPGQGLRLIYYSQIVNDFQKGDIAEGYSVSREKKESFPLTVTSAQKNPTAFYLCASSIDLGGPSGNEQYFGPGTRLTVT.

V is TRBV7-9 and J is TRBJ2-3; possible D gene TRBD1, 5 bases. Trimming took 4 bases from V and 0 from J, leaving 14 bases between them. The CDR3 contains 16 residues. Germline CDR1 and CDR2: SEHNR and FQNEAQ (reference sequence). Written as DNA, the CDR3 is TGTGCCAGCAGCTCCCTAAGGGGCGTAAGCACAGATACGCAGTATTTT. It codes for CASSSLRGVSTDTQYF. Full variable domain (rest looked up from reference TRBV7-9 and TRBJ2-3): DTGVSQNPRHKITKRGQNVTFRCDPISEHNRLYWYRQTLGQGPEFLTYFQNEAQLEKSRLLSDRFSAERPKGSFSTLEIQRTEQGDSAMYLCASSSLRGVSTDTQYFGPGTRLTVL.

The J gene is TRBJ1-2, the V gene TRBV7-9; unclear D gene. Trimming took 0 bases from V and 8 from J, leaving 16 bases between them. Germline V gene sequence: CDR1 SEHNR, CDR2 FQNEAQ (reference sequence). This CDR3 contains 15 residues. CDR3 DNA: TGTGCCAGCAGCTTAGCGGGTCGGGATCTTGGCGGCTACACCTTC. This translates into CASSLAGRDLGGYTF.

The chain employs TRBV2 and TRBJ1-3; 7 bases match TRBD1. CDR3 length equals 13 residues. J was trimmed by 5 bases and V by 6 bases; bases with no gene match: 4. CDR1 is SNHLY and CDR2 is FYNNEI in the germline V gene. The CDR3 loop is CASSGDSRNTIYF. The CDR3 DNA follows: TGTGCCAGCAGCGGGGACAGTAGAAACACCATATATTTT.

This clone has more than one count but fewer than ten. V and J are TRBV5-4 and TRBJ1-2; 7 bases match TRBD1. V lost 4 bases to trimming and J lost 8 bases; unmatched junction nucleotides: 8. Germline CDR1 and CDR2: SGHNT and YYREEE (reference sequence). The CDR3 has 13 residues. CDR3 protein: CASSPTGSMGYTF. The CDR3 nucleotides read TGTGCCAGCAGCCCGACAGGGTCTATGGGCTACACCTTC.

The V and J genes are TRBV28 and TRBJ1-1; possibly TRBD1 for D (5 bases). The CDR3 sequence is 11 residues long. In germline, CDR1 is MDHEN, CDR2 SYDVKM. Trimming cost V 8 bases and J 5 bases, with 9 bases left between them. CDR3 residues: CASAGGTEAFF. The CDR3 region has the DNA TGTGCCAGCGCGGGGGGAACTGAAGCTTTCTTT.

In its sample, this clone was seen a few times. Written as DNA, the CDR3 is TGCGCCAGCAGCCTGACAGAGACCTATGGCTACACCTTC. This translates into CASSLTETYGYTF. The chain uses TRBV4-1 and TRBJ1-2, with D possibly TRBD1 on 5 matching bases. CDR1 and CDR2 (germline): MGHRA, YSYEKL. The V end lost 4 bases, the J end lost 4 bases, and 10 bases lay between the germline ends. The CDR3 has 13 amino acids.

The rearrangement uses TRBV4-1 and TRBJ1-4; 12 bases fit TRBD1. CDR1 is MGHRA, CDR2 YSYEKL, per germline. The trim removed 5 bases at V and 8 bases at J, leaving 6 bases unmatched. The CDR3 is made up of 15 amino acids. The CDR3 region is CASSGGTGGWEKLFF. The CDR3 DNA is TGCGCCAGCAGCGGGGGGACAGGGGGCTGGGAAAAACTGTTTTTT.

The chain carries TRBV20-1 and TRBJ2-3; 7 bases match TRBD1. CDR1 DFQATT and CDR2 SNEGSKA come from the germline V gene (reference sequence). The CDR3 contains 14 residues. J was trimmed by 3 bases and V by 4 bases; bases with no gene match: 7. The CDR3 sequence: CSATDRAVTDTQYF. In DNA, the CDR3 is TGCAGTGCTACTGACAGGGCGGTTACAGATACGCAGTATTTT.

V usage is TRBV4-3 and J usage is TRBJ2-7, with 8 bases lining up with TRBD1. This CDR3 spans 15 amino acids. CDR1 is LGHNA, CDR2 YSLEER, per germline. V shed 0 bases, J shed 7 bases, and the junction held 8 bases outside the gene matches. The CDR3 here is CASSQDQGAPVEQYF. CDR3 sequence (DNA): TGCGCCAGCAGCCAAGATCAGGGGGCGCCGGTAGAGCAGTACTTC.

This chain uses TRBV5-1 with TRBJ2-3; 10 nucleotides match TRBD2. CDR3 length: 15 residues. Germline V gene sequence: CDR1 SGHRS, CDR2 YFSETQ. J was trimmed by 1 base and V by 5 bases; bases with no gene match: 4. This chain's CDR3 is CASRRLAGGTDTQYF. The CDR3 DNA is TGCGCCAGCAGAAGGCTAGCGGGAGGCACAGATACGCAGTATTTT.

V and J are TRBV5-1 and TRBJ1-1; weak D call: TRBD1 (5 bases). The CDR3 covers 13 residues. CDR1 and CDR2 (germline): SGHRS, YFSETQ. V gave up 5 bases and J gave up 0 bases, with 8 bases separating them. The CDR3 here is CASSAGLNTEAFF. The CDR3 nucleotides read TGCGCCAGCAGTGCAGGGTTGAACACTGAAGCTTTCTTT.

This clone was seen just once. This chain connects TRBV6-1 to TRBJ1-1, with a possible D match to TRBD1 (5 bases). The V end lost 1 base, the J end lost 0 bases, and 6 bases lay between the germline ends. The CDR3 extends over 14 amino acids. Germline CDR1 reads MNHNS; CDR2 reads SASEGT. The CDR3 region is CASSEDRLNTEAFF. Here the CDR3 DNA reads TGTGCCAGCAGTGAAGACAGGTTGAACACTGAAGCTTTCTTT.

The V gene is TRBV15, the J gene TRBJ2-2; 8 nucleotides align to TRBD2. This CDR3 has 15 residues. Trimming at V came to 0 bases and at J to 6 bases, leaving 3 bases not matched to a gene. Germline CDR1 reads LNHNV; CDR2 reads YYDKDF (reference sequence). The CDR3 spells CATSRDREGAGELFF. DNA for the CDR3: TGTGCCACCAGCAGAGATCGGGAGGGGGCCGGGGAGCTGTTTTTT.

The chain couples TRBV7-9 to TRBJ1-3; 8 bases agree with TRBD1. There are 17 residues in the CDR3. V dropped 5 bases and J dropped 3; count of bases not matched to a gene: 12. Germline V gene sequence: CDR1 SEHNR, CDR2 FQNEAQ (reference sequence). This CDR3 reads CASSQGQGRALGNTIYF. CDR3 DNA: TGTGCCAGCAGCCAAGGACAGGGAAGGGCCCTTGGAAACACCATATATTTT.

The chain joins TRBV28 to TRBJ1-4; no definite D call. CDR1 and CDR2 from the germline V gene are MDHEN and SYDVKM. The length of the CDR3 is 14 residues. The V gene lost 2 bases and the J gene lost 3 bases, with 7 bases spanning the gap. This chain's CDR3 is CASSLGSPNEKLFF. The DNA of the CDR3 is TGTGCCAGCAGTTTAGGCAGTCCTAATGAAAAACTGTTTTTT.

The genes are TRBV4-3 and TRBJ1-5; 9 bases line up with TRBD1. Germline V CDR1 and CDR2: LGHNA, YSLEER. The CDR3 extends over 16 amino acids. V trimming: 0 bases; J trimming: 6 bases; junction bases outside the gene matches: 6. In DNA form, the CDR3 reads TGCGCCAGCAGCCAAGATACCGGGACAGGGCGTCAGCCCCAGCATTTT. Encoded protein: CASSQDTGTGRQPQHF.